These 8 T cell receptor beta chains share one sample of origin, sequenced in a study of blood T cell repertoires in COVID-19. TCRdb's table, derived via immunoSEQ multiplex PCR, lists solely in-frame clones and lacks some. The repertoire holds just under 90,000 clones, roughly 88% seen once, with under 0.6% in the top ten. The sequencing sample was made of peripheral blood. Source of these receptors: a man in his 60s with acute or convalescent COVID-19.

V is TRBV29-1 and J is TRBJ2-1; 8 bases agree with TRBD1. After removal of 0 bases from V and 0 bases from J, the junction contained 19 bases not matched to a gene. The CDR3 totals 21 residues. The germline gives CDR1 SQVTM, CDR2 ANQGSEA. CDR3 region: CSVEDLAGQGGSESSYNEQFF. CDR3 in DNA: TGCAGCGTTGAAGATCTGGCTGGACAGGGTGGTTCCGAGAGCTCCTACAATGAGCAGTTCTTC.

The CDR3 here is CASIKGQGKTLHF. The CDR3 region has the DNA TGTGCCAGCATAAAAGGACAGGGGAAAACCCTCCACTTT. The chain uses TRBV6-5 and TRBJ1-6; 9 bases are a match to TRBD1. This CDR3 is 13 amino acids long. Trimming took 7 bases from V and 14 from J; bases not matched to a gene: 9. From germline, CDR1 is MNHEY and CDR2 SVGAGI.

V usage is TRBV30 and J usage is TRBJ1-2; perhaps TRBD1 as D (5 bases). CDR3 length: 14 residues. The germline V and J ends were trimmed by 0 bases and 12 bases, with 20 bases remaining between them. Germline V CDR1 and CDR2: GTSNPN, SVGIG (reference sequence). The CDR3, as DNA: TGTGCCTGGAGTGTAGGGAACGGGGGGTGGTCGGACACCTTC. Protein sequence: CAWSVGNGGWSDTF.

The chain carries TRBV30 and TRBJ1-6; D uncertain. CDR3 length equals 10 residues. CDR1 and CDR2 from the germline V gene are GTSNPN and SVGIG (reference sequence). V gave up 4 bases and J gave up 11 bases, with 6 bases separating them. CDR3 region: CAWIGPPLHF. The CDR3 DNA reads TGTGCCTGGATTGGGCCACCCCTCCACTTT.

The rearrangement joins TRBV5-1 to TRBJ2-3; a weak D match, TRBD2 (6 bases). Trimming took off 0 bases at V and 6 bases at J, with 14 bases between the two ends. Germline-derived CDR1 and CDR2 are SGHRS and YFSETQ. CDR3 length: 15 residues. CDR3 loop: CASSLEGLSPDTQYF. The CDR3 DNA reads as TGCGCCAGCAGCTTGGAAGGACTAAGCCCGGATACGCAGTATTTT. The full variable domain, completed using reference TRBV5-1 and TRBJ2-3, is KAGVTQTPRYLIKTRGQQVTLSCSPISGHRSVSWYQQTPGQGLQFLFEYFSETQRNKGNFPGRFSGRQFSNSRSEMNVSTLELGDSALYLCASSLEGLSPDTQYFGPGTRLTVL.

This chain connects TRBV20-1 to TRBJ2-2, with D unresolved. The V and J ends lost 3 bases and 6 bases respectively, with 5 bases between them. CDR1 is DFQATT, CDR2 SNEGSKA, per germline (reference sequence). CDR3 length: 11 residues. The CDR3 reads CSASEAGELFF. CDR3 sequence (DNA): TGCAGTGCTAGCGAGGCCGGGGAGCTGTTTTTT.

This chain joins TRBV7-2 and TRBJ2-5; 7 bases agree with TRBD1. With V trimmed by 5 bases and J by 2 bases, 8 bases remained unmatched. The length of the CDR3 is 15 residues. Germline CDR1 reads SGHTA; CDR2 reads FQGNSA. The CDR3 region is CASSARTGKQETQYF. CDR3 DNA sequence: TGTGCCAGCAGCGCACGGACAGGAAAACAAGAGACCCAGTACTTC. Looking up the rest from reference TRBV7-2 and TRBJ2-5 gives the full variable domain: GAGVSQSPSNKVTEKGKDVELRCDPISGHTALYWYRQSLGQGLEFLIYFQGNSAPDKSGLPSDRFSAERTGGSVSTLTIQRTQQEDSAVYLCASSARTGKQETQYFGPGTRLLVL.

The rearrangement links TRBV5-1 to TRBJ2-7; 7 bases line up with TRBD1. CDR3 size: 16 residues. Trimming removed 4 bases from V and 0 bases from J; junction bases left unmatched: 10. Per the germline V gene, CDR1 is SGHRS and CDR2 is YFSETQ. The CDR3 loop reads CASSPTTGRTSYEQYF. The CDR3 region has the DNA TGCGCCAGCAGCCCAACGACAGGGCGGACCTCCTACGAGCAGTACTTC.